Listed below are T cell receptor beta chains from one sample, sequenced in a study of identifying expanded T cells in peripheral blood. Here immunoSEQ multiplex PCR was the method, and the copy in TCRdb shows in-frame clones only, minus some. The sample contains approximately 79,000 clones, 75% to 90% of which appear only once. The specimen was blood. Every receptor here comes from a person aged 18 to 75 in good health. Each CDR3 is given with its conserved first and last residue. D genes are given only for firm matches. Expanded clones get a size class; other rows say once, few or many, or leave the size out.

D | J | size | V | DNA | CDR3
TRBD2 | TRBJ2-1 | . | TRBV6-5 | TGTGCCAGCACCTTAGCGGGGGGGGACGATGAGCAGTTCTTC | CASTLAGGDDEQFF
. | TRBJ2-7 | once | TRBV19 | TGTGCCAGTAGTCTGGGGGCAGGGGCGCCCTACGAGCAGTACTTC | CASSLGAGAPYEQYF
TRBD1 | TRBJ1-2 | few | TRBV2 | TGTGCCAGCAGTACACAGGGGGTCGACTATGGCTACACCTTC | CASSTQGVDYGYTF
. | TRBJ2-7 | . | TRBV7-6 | TGTGCCAGCAGCTTAGGTGGACAGGCTAGCGTCAGCTCCTACGAGCAGTACTTC | CASSLGGQASVSSYEQYF
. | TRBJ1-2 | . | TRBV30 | TGTGCCTGGACCAATGCGGAGGGCTATGGCTACACCTTC | CAWTNAEGYGYTF
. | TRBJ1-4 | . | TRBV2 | TGTGCCACCCGACGGGACCTCTCAACTAATGAAAAACTGTTTTTT | CATRRDLSTNEKLFF
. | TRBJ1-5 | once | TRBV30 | TGTGCCTGGAGTGTTCAGGGTAAGGATCAGCCCCAGCATTTT | CAWSVQGKDQPQHF
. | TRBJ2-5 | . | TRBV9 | TGTGCCAGCAGCGTAAGGGGGAAGTGGGAGACCCAGTACTTC | CASSVRGKWETQYF
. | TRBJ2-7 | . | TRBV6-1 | TGTGCCAGCAGTGAAGCGACAGGTTCCTCCTACGAGCAGTACTTC | CASSEATGSSYEQYF
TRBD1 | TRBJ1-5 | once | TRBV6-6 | TGTGCCAGCAGTTCAACAGGGGGCAATCAGCCCCAGCATTTT | CASSSTGGNQPQHF